This entry features one T cell receptor beta chain sequence. The antigen remains unidentified. Replicate PCRs run on sorted subsets employed roughly 190 ng DNA, approximately 30,000 T cell genomes. TCRdb's copy holds only in-frame clones and misses some; the assay was immunoSEQ multiplex PCR. This table has 2 million to 2.5 million clones, over 85% appearing once. This record comes from a study of shared clonotypes between healthy human individuals. Study-wide findings and caveats: Some clonotypes were shared by all four sorted-subset donors, while others were not shared. The non-shared ones had lower generation probabilities than the shared ones.

Trimming took 4 bases from V and 3 from J, leaving 10 bases between them. The CDR3 consists of 13 residues. The germline V gene has CDR1 SQVTM and CDR2 ANQGSEA. Splitting the CD4+ cells yielded a CD45RA+ naive subset and a CD45RA-negative memory subset. The clonotype was recovered from a man aged 18 to 29 in good health. Sequences were obtained from naive CD4+ T cells sorted from blood. Stated subset: CD45RA+ positively selected. The V and J genes are TRBV29-1 and TRBJ2-4; D perhaps matches TRBD2 (5 bases). This CDR3 reads CSVASGVKNIQYF. The CDR3 DNA follows: TGCAGCGTTGCTTCCGGGGTCAAAAACATTCAGTACTTC.